A selection of T cell receptor beta chains follows, all from one sample in a study of Graves' ophthalmopathy and Graves' hyperthyroidism. TCRdb analysed the multiplex PCR reads with MiXCR anew, one entry per CDR3 protein. Among roughly 1.1 million distinct CDR3 sequences listed, roughly two fifths were seen once. The sample comprised peripheral blood or thyroid tissue (not recorded which). These receptors all come from an adult man with Graves' hyperthyroidism. Each CDR3 is given without its conserved first and last residue.

J	V	CDR3
TRBJ1-5	TRBV19	ASSQGSGQPQH
TRBJ2-5	TRBV7-2	ASSRRGRGGETQY
TRBJ2-7	TRBV5-6	ASNGRAAWEQY
TRBJ1-5	TRBV24-1	ATSARGDQPQH
TRBJ1-2	TRBV5-6	ASSFHRQMINYGYT
TRBJ2-7	TRBV10-3	ASSEGGGGPSSYEQY
TRBJ1-1	TRBV2	ASTYRAGTEAF
TRBJ2-7	TRBV20-1	SLAGVGFSYEQY
TRBJ1-4	TRBV28	ASSWPQNALF
TRBJ1-1	TRBV6-5	ASRPLSGTEAF
TRBJ2-7	TRBV4-2	ASSQDPSGGLVHEQY
TRBJ2-5	TRBV12-3/TRBV12-4	ASSHWDRVQETQY
TRBJ2-2	TRBV6-6	ASIPWLGGNTGELF
TRBJ2-2	TRBV2	ASRQGAGVWELF
TRBJ1-1	TRBV19	ATLRVFSAEAF
TRBJ1-2	TRBV9	ASSALFGQGRNDGYT
TRBJ2-5	TRBV19	ASSMPGGGRETQY
TRBJ1-3	TRBV7-8	ASSLDGGRRTGNTIY
TRBJ1-6	TRBV5-1	ASSSGDSPLH
TRBJ2-2	TRBV14	ASSSRLVGTGELF
TRBJ2-7	TRBV7-9	ASSLTGGYSYEQY
TRBJ2-7	TRBV10-1	ASSESTGGEQY
TRBJ2-7	TRBV10-2	ASSAGLAGATYEQY
TRBJ1-2	TRBV7-9	ASSPAGPYGYA
TRBJ1-4	TRBV10-3	AISLKQGDEKLF
TRBJ1-1	TRBV12-3/TRBV12-4	ASGITGKNTEAF
TRBJ1-5	TRBV6-2/TRBV6-3	ASSSSGARQPQH
TRBJ1-1	TRBV7-9	ASSHTRGWYTEAF
TRBJ1-2	TRBV5-5	ASSLSRENYCYT
TRBJ1-6	TRBV20-1	SARVLGGPTGAPLH
TRBJ2-2	TRBV24-1	ATSDAGTANTGELF
TRBJ1-1	TRBV9	ASSKTGFEAF
TRBJ2-5	TRBV7-2	ASRRRTSGGQETQY
TRBJ1-6	TRBV28	ASSTGQRYNSPLH
TRBJ1-6	TRBV5-6	ASSLDRGVNSPLH
TRBJ2-5	TRBV20-1	SANDNGNQPQY
TRBJ2-2	TRBV10-3	ATSGTSTGELF
TRBJ1-1	TRBV7-9	ASSLVLGSEAF
TRBJ1-6	TRBV4-1	ASSQDESSSLH
TRBJ1-1	TRBV19	ASQASDRARTEAF
TRBJ2-2	TRBV2	ASRPPGLDSTGELF
TRBJ1-5	TRBV19	ASSILGGNQPQH
TRBJ1-3	TRBV24-1	ATSDAGSSGNTIY
TRBJ1-2	TRBV20-1	SASRDSSGYT
TRBJ2-7	TRBV20-1	SARSLRRAGEQY
TRBJ2-2	TRBV4-3	ASSRLGGGSGELF
TRBJ1-1	TRBV19	ASSIEGPSTNTEAF
TRBJ1-2	TRBV9	ASGTPLYWDTYGYT
TRBJ1-5	TRBV12-3/TRBV12-4	ASSLGVLGTQPQH
TRBJ2-2	TRBV19	ASGTSGTGELF
TRBJ2-7	TRBV10-3	AISQIGGREQY
TRBJ1-6	TRBV7-9	ASSTAGGAPTLH
TRBJ2-7	TRBV7-8	ASSLVPGGLSPLYEQY
TRBJ1-2	TRBV12-3/TRBV12-4	ASSVDRGLGYGYT